These 7 T cell receptor beta chains were all obtained from the same sample, sequenced in a study of shared clonotypes between healthy human individuals. Assay used: immunoSEQ multiplex PCR; TCRdb lists only in-frame clones, some missing. The sample holds some 450,000 clones; roughly three quarters are singletons and the top ten take around 11%. Sequenced: PBMCs. The receptors come from a woman between 35 and 50 years old in good health. Some clones in this sample may be carry-over from other donors' samples.

The chain uses TRBV28 and TRBJ1-5; a possible D gene is TRBD1 (6 bases). CDR3 length equals 14 residues. V was trimmed by 7 bases and J by 5 bases, leaving 15 bases between them. Germline values: CDR1 MDHEN, CDR2 SYDVKM. The CDR3 is CASNSDSSYQPQHF. The CDR3 DNA follows: TGTGCCAGCAACTCGGACAGCAGTTATCAGCCCCAGCATTTT.

The chain couples TRBV6-1 to TRBJ2-3; TRBD1 or TRBD2 may be the D gene (5 bases each). This CDR3 is built from 15 residues. The germline V gene has CDR1 MNHNS and CDR2 SASEGT. The ends were cut back, 2 bases at V and 8 bases at J, with 17 bases in the middle. The CDR3 DNA sequence: TGTGCCAGCAGTGAAAGGGGACGGAACCGGGGTACGCAGTATTTT. This encodes CASSERGRNRGTQYF.

CDR3 region: CASSQEGGGHSYGYTF. As DNA, the CDR3 is TGTGCCAGCAGCCAAGAGGGAGGGGGGCATTCCTATGGCTACACCTTC. The chain has TRBV4-2 and TRBJ1-2; possible D gene TRBD1, 6 bases. Trimming removed 0 bases from V and 4 bases from J, with 15 bases in between. CDR1 and CDR2 (germline): LGHNA, YNFKEQ. The CDR3 contains 16 residues.

The rearrangement joins TRBV4-1 to TRBJ2-4; D may be TRBD2 (5 bases). Germline V gives CDR1 MGHRA, CDR2 YSYEKL. Trimming left V 1 base short and J 2 bases short, with 15 bases between. This CDR3 region has 17 residues. The CDR3 is CASSQGAAKGTKNIQYF. CDR3 in DNA: TGCGCCAGCAGCCAAGGAGCGGCGAAGGGAACCAAAAACATTCAGTACTTC.

The chain couples TRBV4-1 to TRBJ2-1; weak D call: TRBD2 (6 bases). Between the trimmed V and J ends, which lost 9 bases and 6 bases, there was a span of 18 bases. In germline, CDR1 is MGHRA, CDR2 YSYEKL. The CDR3 is 14 amino acids. In nucleotides, the CDR3 is TGCGCCAGTACACCGGGACTCGTGATCAATGAGCAGTTCTTC. It encodes CASTPGLVINEQFF.

There are a few counts of this clone. The CDR3 nucleotides read TGCAGCGTTGGGGAGAACTACAATGAGCAGTTCTTC. This gives the protein CSVGENYNEQFF. The chain combines TRBV29-1 with TRBJ2-1; D might be TRBD2 (5 bases). Trimming cost V 4 bases and J 3 bases, with 7 bases left between them. Germline values: CDR1 SQVTM, CDR2 ANQGSEA. The CDR3 consists of 12 residues.

This clone came up a few times. Other DNA variants within this sample encode the same CDR3. The chain has TRBV27 and TRBJ1-5; a weak D match, TRBD1 (6 bases). Germline assignment: CDR1 MNHEY and CDR2 SMNVEV (reference sequence). V gave up 0 bases and J gave up 4 bases, with 7 bases separating them. The CDR3 is made up of 14 amino acids. The chain's CDR3 is CASSLSQGNQPQHF. The CDR3 DNA sequence: TGTGCCAGCAGTTTATCCCAGGGGAATCAGCCCCAGCATTTT.